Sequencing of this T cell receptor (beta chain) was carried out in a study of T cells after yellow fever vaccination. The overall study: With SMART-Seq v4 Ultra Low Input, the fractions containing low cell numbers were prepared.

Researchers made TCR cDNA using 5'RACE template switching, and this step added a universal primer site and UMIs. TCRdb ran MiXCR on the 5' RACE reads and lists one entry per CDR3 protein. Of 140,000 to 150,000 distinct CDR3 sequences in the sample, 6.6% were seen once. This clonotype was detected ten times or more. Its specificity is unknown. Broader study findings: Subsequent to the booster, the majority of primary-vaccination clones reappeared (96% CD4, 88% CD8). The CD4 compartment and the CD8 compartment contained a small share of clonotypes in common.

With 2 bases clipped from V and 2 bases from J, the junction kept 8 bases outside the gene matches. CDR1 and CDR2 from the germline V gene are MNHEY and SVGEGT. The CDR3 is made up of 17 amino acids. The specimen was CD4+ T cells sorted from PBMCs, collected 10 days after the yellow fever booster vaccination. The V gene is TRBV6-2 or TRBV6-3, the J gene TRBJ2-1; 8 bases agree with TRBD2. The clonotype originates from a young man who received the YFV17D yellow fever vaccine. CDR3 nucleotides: TGTGCCAGCAGTTACCGGGCTAGCGGGCCACCCTACAATGAGCAGTTCTTC. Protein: CASSYRASGPPYNEQFF.